This T cell receptor beta chain came from a study of blood T cell repertoires in COVID-19. Whole-study context: Sites across the United States, Italy and Spain contributed samples from acute and convalescent COVID-19. From T cells, B-cell-depleted T cells, or PBMCs came the material, which was cDNA or gDNA.

V was pared by 0 bases and J by 6 bases, with 2 bases of the junction left unmatched. The germline V gene encodes CDR1 PRHDT and CDR2 FYEKMQ (reference sequence). This CDR3 has 14 amino acids. Points on this clone: Being one base from a much bigger clone, this may be a read error.

Original processing methods: The assay estimated nucleated cells by amplifying reference gene primers. Libraries were prepared by immunoSEQ multiplex PCR; TCRdb keeps only in-frame clonotypes and omits some of them. D and trimming were read from the DNA, whereas the V and J calls and clone size are those reported in that table. The table includes roughly 250,000 clones, 81% detected once. Sample: peripheral blood. The origin of this receptor is a woman aged 55 to 70 with active or convalescent COVID-19. The V gene is TRBV13, the J gene TRBJ2-1; TRBD2 aligns across 7 bases. Here the CDR3 DNA reads TGTGCCAGCAGCTTAGGGACTAGCCTCAATGAGCAGTTCTTC. Amino acids: CASSLGTSLNEQFF.